Below, one T cell receptor (beta chain) is given with its context. The antigen remains undetermined. The record originates from a study of shared clonotypes between healthy human individuals. Across the whole study: Samples came from two female and a few male donors aged 18 to 49.

At deep level, the assay was performed. The data were produced by immunoSEQ multiplex PCR, yet TCRdb's version contains in-frame clones alone and is incomplete. The table lists about 2.4 million clones, approximately 94% of them singletons. The study, taken as a whole, reports: Few donors restricted represented genetic and exposure-history diversity.

The CDR3 totals 12 residues. The sample comprised naive CD4+ T cells sorted from blood. The subset here: CD45RA+ positively selected. This TCR came from a man between 18 and 29 years old in good health. The chain is built from TRBV21-1 and TRBJ2-5; the table calls TRBD1, which could not be checked here. TRBV21-1 is a known pseudogene. The CDR3 region has the DNA TGTGCCAGCGCCCAGGGTGGAGAGACCCAGTACTTC. Translation gives CASAQGGETQYF.